This T cell receptor (beta chain) appears in the sequencing data of a study of shared clonotypes between healthy human individuals. Background on the study: Aged between 18 and 49, the donors were a couple of women and a few men.

CDR1 SNHLY and CDR2 FYNNEI come from the germline V gene. The CDR3 runs 14 residues. Deletions cut 4 bases from V and 0 bases from J, with 8 bases between. With respect to this clone: Its antigen is still unknown.

This table comes from immunoSEQ multiplex PCR, and its TCRdb copy is limited to in-frame clones, with some not included. This table has over 1.4 million clones, around 97% appearing once. Overall study findings and caveats: Investigators expected sequencing depth to affect clonotype sharing among donors. Generation probability values for non-shared clonotypes were lower than those for clonotypes shared by all four donors.

Source material: naive CD4+ T cells sorted from blood. Subset meaning: CD45RA+ positively selected. The receptor's source is a man aged 30-40 years in good health. The V and J genes are TRBV2 and TRBJ2-3; no reliable D call. This CDR3 is CASSALSSTDTQYF. The CDR3 nucleotides read TGTGCCAGCAGTGCCCTATCTAGCACAGATACGCAGTATTTT.